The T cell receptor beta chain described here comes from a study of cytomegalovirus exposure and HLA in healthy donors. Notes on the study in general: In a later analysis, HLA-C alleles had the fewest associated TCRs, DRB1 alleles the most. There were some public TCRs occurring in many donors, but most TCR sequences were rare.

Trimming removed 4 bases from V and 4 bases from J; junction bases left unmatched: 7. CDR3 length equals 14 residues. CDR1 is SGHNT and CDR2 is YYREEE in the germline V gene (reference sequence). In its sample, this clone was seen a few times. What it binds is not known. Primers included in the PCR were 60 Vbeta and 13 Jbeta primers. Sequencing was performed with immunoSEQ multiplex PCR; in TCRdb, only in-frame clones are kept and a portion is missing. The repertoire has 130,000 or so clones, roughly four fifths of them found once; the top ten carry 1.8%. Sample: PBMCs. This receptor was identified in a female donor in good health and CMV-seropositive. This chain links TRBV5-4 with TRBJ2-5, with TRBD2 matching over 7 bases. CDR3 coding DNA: TGTGCCAGCAGCGGCGGGAGTGATCCAGAGACCCAGTACTTC. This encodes CASSGGSDPETQYF.